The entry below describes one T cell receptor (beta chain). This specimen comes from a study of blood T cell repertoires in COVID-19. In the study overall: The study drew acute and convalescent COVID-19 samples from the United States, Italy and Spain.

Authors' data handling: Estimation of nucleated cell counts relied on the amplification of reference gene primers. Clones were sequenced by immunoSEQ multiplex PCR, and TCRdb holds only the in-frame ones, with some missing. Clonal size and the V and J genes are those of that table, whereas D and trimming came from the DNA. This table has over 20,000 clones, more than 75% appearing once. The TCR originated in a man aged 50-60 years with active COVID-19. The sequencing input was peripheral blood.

CDR3 sequence reads: CASSFGGRGYTF. The CDR3 coding sequence is TGTGCCAGCAGTTTCGGCGGGCGTGGCTACACCTTC. The V gene is TRBV12-3 or TRBV12-4, the J gene TRBJ1-2; D gene uncertain. Trimming shortened V by 3 bases and J by 7 bases, and 9 bases separated the two germline ends. The CDR3 has 12 amino acids.